These T cell receptor beta chains were read from a single sample in a study of T cell repertoires in cytomegalovirus infection. TCRdb reanalysed the reads using MiXCR and keeps one entry per CDR3 protein. The sample yields around 330,000 distinct CDR3 sequences, 15% to 20% seen once. Sequenced sample: PBMCs. The receptors stem from a human donor in good health (CMV status not recorded). Some clones in this sample may be carry-over from other donors' samples. Both conserved end residues are trimmed from each CDR3. A D gene is named only where the DNA matches it firmly. Some rows mark clone size as missing; the rest say once, few, many or name a class of expanded clone.

clone size,D gene,V gene,CDR3 protein
.,.,TRBV12-3/TRBV12-4,ASSLSPRDYGYT
.,TRBD2,TRBV7-9,ASSRAGTRQETQY
many,TRBD1,TRBV7-6,ASSPRDRAGYT
many,.,TRBV6-1,ASRPGNRETQY
.,.,TRBV3-1,ASSQDWSYGYT
.,TRBD1,TRBV7-3,ASSMDRGTDTQY
.,TRBD1,TRBV6-2/TRBV6-3,ASSGTGAPATEAF
few,TRBD1,TRBV18,ASSPNDRVVHQPQH
.,TRBD2,TRBV11-2,ASSLLLAGGPNTQY
many,.,TRBV7-2,ASSLAVETTNEKLF
.,TRBD1,TRBV12-3/TRBV12-4,ASSLDRGIYGYT
.,.,TRBV6-2/TRBV6-3,ASSRASPILLDTQY
many,TRBD1,TRBV12-3/TRBV12-4,ASSSQGAANEKLF
.,.,TRBV20-1,SARLETQY
few,.,TRBV6-2/TRBV6-3,ASSYGRGRSYEQY
few,.,TRBV15,ATSRDRSQADTQY
many,TRBD1,TRBV6-2/TRBV6-3,ASSRDRGNSPLH
many,TRBD1,TRBV4-2,ASSQPPGGTGVSEQY
many,TRBD1,TRBV12-3/TRBV12-4,ASRQTGGNSGANVLT
.,.,TRBV7-2,ATTFGGGNTIY
many,.,TRBV11-3,ASSSDSSSPLH
many,.,TRBV7-2,ASSFVGGQFEQF
few,.,TRBV20-1,SASPHSGHEANVLT
few,.,TRBV7-9,ASSLVDEGPRAF